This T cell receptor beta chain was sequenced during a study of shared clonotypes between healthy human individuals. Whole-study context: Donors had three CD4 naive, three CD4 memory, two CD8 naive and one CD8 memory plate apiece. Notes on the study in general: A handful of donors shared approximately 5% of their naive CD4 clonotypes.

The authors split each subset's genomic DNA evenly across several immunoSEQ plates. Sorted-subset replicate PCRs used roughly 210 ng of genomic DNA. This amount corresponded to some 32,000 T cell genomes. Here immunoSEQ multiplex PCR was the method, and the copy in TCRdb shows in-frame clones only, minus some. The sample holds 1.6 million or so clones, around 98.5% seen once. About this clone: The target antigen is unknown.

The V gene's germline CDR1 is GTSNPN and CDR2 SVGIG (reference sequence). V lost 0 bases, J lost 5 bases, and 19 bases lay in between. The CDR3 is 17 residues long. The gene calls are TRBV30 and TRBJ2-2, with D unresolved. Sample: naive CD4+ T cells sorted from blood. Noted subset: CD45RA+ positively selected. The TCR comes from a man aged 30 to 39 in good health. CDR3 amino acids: CAWSVIVAGITTGELFF. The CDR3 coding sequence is TGTGCCTGGAGTGTGATCGTGGCAGGAATTACGACCGGGGAGCTGTTTTTT.